This T cell receptor (beta chain) was documented in a study of T cells in Graves' hyperthyroidism and ophthalmopathy. Study as a whole: Blood was drawn when the patient was first diagnosed and still untreated.

About this clonotype itself: The junction differs from germline at one of its ends, possibly a read error.

Patients with uncontrolled infections, other autoimmune diseases, pregnancy or lactation were excluded. This CDR3 contains 15 residues. Germline loops: CDR1 MNHEY, CDR2 SMNVEV (reference sequence). TCR beta CDR3 sequences were amplified from RNA transcripts. HTBI primers were used for first-round RT-PCR of the TCR CDR3. TCRdb reprocessed the multiplex PCR reads with MiXCR, giving one entry per CDR3 protein. The sample records about 500,000 distinct CDR3 sequences, 15% to 20% being singletons. The sequencing input was blood. This clonotype originated in a woman aged 30 to 39 with Graves' ophthalmopathy. The gene calls are TRBV27 and TRBJ2-4, with D uncertain. The CDR3 coding sequence is TGTCCCAGCAGTTTATCGACTGGCGGAGAAAACATTCAGTACTTC. Its protein product is CPSSLSTGGENIQYF.